These T cell receptor beta chains were read from a single sample in a study of blood T cell repertoires in COVID-19. Method: immunoSEQ multiplex PCR; TCRdb's copy keeps in-frame clones and lacks some. The sample comprises some 200,000 clones, 60% to 80% of which are singletons, and roughly 28% rests with the top ten. Sequenced material: peripheral blood. These receptors were obtained from a woman in her seventies with acute or convalescent COVID-19. Both conserved end residues are part of each CDR3. D genes are given only for firm matches. Size tells how often a clone was seen (once, few, many) or the class of an expanded clone, and some rows leave it out.

V	D	J	size	CDR3	DNA
TRBV10-3	NA	TRBJ2-3	NA	CAISDLSTDTQYF	TGTGCCATCAGTGACTTAAGCACAGATACGCAGTATTTT
TRBV15	NA	TRBJ2-5	once	CATSRDRLQETQYF	TGTGCCACCAGCAGAGACAGGCTCCAAGAGACCCAGTACTTC
TRBV7-8	TRBD2	TRBJ2-2	once	CASRPGRPGGTGELFF	TGTGCCAGCAGACCTGGACGCCCGGGGGGTACCGGGGAGCTGTTTTTT
TRBV15	NA	TRBJ1-1	NA	CATSREGTGWTTEAFF	TGTGCCACCAGCAGAGAAGGAACAGGGTGGACCACTGAAGCTTTCTTT
TRBV12-3/TRBV12-4	NA	TRBJ1-3	NA	CASSWGGGNTIYF	TGTGCCAGCAGTTGGGGCGGAGGAAACACCATATATTTT
TRBV7-2	NA	TRBJ2-2	medium-sized	CASRPDSYAGELFF	TGTGCCAGCAGACCGGACAGCTACGCCGGGGAGCTGTTTTTT
TRBV5-1	NA	TRBJ2-5	NA	CASSRGSRETQYF	TGCGCCAGCAGCCGGGGGTCGCGGGAGACCCAGTACTTC
TRBV30	TRBD1	TRBJ2-7	NA	CAWSGGGLGAELEQYF	TGTGCCTGGAGTGGAGGGGGCTTGGGTGCAGAGCTCGAGCAGTACTTC
TRBV20-1	NA	TRBJ1-1	NA	CSAAWNTEAFF	TGCAGTGCCGCGTGGAACACTGAAGCTTTCTTT
TRBV6-6	NA	TRBJ2-5	few	CASSYFATETQYF	TGTGCCAGCAGCTACTTCGCTACCGAGACCCAGTACTTC
TRBV7-3	NA	TRBJ2-1	once	CASSLSRTTTEQFF	TGTGCCAGCAGCTTAAGCCGGACAACCACTGAGCAGTTCTTC
TRBV6-6	TRBD2	TRBJ2-1	NA	CASRTGTRSNEQFF	TGTGCCAGCAGGACCGGGACTAGATCCAATGAGCAGTTCTTC
TRBV9	NA	TRBJ2-1	NA	CASSAGVSSYNEQFF	TGTGCCAGTTCCGCAGGCGTAAGCTCCTACAATGAGCAGTTCTTC
TRBV27	TRBD1	TRBJ1-2	NA	CASSFLTTGEEGYTF	TGTGCCAGCAGTTTCCTTACTACAGGGGAGGAAGGCTACACCTTC
TRBV6-5	NA	TRBJ2-7	few	CASSSAYEQYF	TGTGCCAGCAGTTCGGCCTACGAGCAGTACTTC
TRBV6-5	NA	TRBJ1-5	NA	CASSYYRTRDQPQHF	TGTGCCAGCAGTTACTACAGGACAAGGGATCAGCCCCAGCATTTT
TRBV7-6	NA	TRBJ1-6	NA	CASSLVGPGPRSPLHF	TGTGCCAGCAGCTTGGTAGGGCCAGGGCCCCGGTCACCCCTCCACTTT
TRBV6-2/TRBV6-3	TRBD1	TRBJ2-1	NA	CASSKTRQGGMFF	TGTGCCAGCAGCAAAACCCGACAGGGGGGTATGTTCTTC
TRBV11-1	NA	TRBJ2-1	NA	CASSTRGGTNEQFF	TGTGCCAGCAGCACCCGCGGAGGGACCAATGAGCAGTTCTTC
TRBV2	TRBD2	TRBJ2-3	NA	CASSQGLAGTDTQYF	TGTGCCAGCAGTCAGGGACTAGCGGGTACAGATACGCAGTATTTT
TRBV5-1	TRBD1	TRBJ2-3	NA	CASSWGTGGTDTQYF	TGCGCCAGCAGCTGGGGGACAGGGGGCACAGATACGCAGTATTTT
TRBV19	NA	TRBJ2-7	NA	CASSIPGNYEQYF	TGTGCCAGTAGTATCCCAGGTAACTACGAGCAGTACTTC
TRBV19	TRBD2	TRBJ2-2	NA	CASSIIAGGSTGELFF	TGTGCCAGTAGTATCATAGCGGGAGGATCCACCGGGGAGCTGTTTTTT
TRBV2	NA	TRBJ2-5	NA	CASRLGGLETQYF	TGTGCCAGCAGACTAGGGGGTCTGGAGACCCAGTACTTC
TRBV24-1	TRBD2	TRBJ2-1	few	CATSDSVRERSNEQFF	TGTGCCACCAGTGATTCTGTGCGGGAGAGGAGTAATGAGCAGTTCTTC
TRBV2	TRBD1	TRBJ1-5	NA	CASSLQQGNQPQHF	TGTGCCAGCAGTCTTCAACAGGGGAATCAGCCCCAGCATTTT
TRBV3-1/TRBV3-2	NA	TRBJ1-3	once	CASSQSQVTLSGNTIYF	TGTGCCAGCAGCCAATCACAGGTGACTTTGTCTGGAAACACCATATATTTT
TRBV10-1	NA	TRBJ2-1	NA	CASSEMDPWAGSYNEQFF	TGCGCCAGCAGTGAGATGGACCCCTGGGCGGGTTCCTACAATGAGCAGTTCTTC
TRBV5-1	NA	TRBJ1-6	NA	CASSPGGSSAHSPLHF	TGCGCCAGCAGCCCGGGGGGAAGCAGTGCTCATTCACCCCTCCACTTT
TRBV19	NA	TRBJ2-2	NA	CASSETGDPGELFF	TGTGCCAGTAGTGAAACGGGGGATCCGGGGGAGCTGTTTTTT
TRBV6-5	TRBD1	TRBJ1-2	NA	CASSTDRAGGYTF	TGTGCCAGCAGTACAGACAGGGCGGGAGGCTACACCTTC
TRBV13	TRBD2	TRBJ2-7	NA	CASSLQAGTRVYEQYF	TGTGCCAGCAGCTTACAGGCCGGGACTAGAGTCTACGAGCAGTACTTC
TRBV10-3	NA	TRBJ1-2	NA	CAIGRTGSNYGYTF	TGTGCCATCGGACGAACAGGATCCAACTATGGCTACACCTTC
TRBV5-4	TRBD1	TRBJ1-4	NA	CASSLGDRDHEKLFF	TGTGCCAGCAGCTTGGGGGACAGGGACCATGAAAAACTGTTTTTT
TRBV18	NA	TRBJ2-3	NA	CASSSIMFGDRADTQYF	TGTGCCAGCTCAAGCATAATGTTCGGGGATCGGGCAGATACGCAGTATTTT
TRBV19	TRBD1	TRBJ2-5	NA	CASSTPTGARQETQYF	TGTGCCAGTAGTACACCGACAGGGGCCCGGCAAGAGACCCAGTACTTC
TRBV4-1	TRBD1	TRBJ1-5	NA	CASSLTLQGAVGNQPQHF	TGCGCCAGCAGCTTAACACTACAGGGGGCTGTGGGCAATCAGCCCCAGCATTTT
TRBV4-2	TRBD2	TRBJ2-1	NA	CASSQGRYSGRLGTYNEQFF	TGTGCCAGCAGCCAAGGGAGATATAGCGGGAGGCTGGGTACCTACAATGAGCAGTTCTTC
TRBV5-4	TRBD2	TRBJ2-1	NA	CASSLVSSGKNEQFF	TGTGCCAGCAGCTTGGTGTCTAGCGGGAAGAATGAGCAGTTCTTC
TRBV2	NA	TRBJ2-5	NA	CASSENGGVGQETQYF	TGTGCCAGCAGTGAAAACGGGGGAGTAGGCCAAGAGACCCAGTACTTC
TRBV5-4	TRBD1	TRBJ1-2	NA	CASSLEDRGSGYTF	TGTGCCAGCAGCTTGGAGGACAGGGGGTCTGGCTACACCTTC
TRBV5-4	TRBD1	TRBJ1-2	NA	CASSLAGQGGYGYTF	TGTGCCAGCAGCTTGGCCGGACAGGGGGGCTATGGCTACACCTTC
TRBV2	NA	TRBJ2-2	few	CASSGTWNTGELFF	TGTGCCAGCAGCGGGACATGGAATACCGGGGAGCTGTTTTTT
TRBV27	NA	TRBJ1-6	NA	CASSLSFAQGSSPLHF	TGTGCCAGCAGTTTATCTTTTGCGCAGGGTAGTTCACCCCTCCACTTT
TRBV4-2	NA	TRBJ1-2	once	CASSQDAGGESYGYTF	TGTGCCAGCAGCCAAGATGCGGGGGGGGAATCCTATGGCTACACCTTC
TRBV5-1	NA	TRBJ1-2	NA	CASSLEGPVDSGGYTF	TGCGCCAGCAGCTTGGAAGGTCCGGTGGACAGTGGGGGCTACACCTTC
TRBV6-5	TRBD1	TRBJ1-1	NA	CASRAWDRRTAEAFF	TGTGCCAGCAGGGCCTGGGACAGGCGAACGGCTGAAGCTTTCTTT
TRBV30	NA	TRBJ2-5	NA	CACGTSTRETQYF	TGTGCCTGTGGGACATCGACAAGGGAGACCCAGTACTTC
TRBV10-3	NA	TRBJ2-7	NA	CAISAGQRISYEQYF	TGTGCCATCAGTGCTGGACAGAGGATTTCCTACGAGCAGTACTTC
TRBV18	TRBD1	TRBJ1-5	many	CASSPDRNQPQHF	TGTGCCAGCTCACCGGACAGGAATCAGCCCCAGCATTTT